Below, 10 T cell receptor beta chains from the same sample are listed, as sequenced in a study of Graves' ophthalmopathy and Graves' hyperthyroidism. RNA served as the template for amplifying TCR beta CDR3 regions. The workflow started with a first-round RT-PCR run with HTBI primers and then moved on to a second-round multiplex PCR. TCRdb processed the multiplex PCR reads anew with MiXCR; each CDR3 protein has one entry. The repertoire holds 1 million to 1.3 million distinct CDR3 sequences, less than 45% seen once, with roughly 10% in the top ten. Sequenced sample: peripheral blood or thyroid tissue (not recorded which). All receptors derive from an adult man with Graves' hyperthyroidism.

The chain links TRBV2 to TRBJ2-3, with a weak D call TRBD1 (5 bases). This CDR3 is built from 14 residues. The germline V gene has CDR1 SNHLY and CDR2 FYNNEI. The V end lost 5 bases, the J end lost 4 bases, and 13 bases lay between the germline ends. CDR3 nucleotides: TGTGCCAGCAGTCGTCAGGGTTTCGCAGATACGCAGTATTTT. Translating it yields CASSRQGFADTQYF.

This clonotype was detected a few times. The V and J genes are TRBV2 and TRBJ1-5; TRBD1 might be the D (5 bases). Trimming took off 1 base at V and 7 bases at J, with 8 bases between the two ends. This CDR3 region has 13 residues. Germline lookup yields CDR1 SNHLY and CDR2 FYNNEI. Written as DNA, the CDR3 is TGTGCCAGCAGTGAAGAGGGGTTGCAGCCCCAGCATTTT. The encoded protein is CASSEEGLQPQHF.

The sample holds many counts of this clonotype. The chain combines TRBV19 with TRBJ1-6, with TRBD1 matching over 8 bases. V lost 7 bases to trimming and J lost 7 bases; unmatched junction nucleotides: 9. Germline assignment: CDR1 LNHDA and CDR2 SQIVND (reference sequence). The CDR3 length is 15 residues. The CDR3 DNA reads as TGTGCCAGTACTATCACAGGGGGTTCAAATTCACCCCTCCACTTT. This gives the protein CASTITGGSNSPLHF.

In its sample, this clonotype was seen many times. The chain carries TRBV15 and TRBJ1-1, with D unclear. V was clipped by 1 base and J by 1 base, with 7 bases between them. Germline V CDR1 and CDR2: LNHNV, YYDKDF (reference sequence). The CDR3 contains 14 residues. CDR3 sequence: CATSRVRQNTEAFF. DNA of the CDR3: TGTGCCACCAGCAGAGTGAGACAGAACACTGAAGCTTTCTTT.

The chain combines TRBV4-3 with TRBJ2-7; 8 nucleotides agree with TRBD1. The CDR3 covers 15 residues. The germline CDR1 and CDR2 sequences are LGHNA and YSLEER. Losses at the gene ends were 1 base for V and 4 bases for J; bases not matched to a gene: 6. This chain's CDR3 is CASSQGTGKSYEQYF. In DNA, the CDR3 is TGCGCCAGCAGCCAAGGGACAGGGAAATCTTACGAGCAGTACTTC.

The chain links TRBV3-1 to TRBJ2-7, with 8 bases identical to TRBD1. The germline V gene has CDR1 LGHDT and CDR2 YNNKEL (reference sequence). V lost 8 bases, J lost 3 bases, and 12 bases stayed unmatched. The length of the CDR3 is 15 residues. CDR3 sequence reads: CASSPSGTGGYEQYF. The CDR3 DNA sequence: TGTGCCAGCTCACCCTCCGGGACAGGTGGCTACGAGCAGTACTTC.

In DNA form, the CDR3 reads TGTGCTATCAGCCCGGGACAGGGGCATCAGCCCCAGCATTTT. Amino acids: CAISPGQGHQPQHF. The chain joins TRBV6-5 to TRBJ1-5; 10 positions match TRBD1. The CDR3 spans 14 residues. Germline loops: CDR1 MNHEY, CDR2 SVGAGI.

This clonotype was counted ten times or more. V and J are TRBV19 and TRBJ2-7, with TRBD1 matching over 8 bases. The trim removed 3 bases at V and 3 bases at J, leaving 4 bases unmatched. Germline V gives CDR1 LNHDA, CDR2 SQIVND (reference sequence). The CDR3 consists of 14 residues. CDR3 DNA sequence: TGTGCCAGTAGTATCGGACAGGGAGACTACGAGCAGTACTTC. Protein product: CASSIGQGDYEQYF.

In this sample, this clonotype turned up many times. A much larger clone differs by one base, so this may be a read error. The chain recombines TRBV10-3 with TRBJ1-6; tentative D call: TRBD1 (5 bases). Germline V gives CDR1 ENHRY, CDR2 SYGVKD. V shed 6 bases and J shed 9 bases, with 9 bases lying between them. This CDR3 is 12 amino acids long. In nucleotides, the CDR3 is TGTGCCATCAGGGACATCGCTTCACCCCTCCACTTT. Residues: CAIRDIASPLHF.

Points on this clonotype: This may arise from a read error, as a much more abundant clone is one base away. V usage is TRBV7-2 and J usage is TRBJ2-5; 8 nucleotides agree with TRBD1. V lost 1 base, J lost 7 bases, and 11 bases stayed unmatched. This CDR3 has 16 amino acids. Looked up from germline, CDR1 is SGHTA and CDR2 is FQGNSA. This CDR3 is CASSLGAGGSGATQYF. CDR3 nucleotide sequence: TGTGCCAGCAGCTTAGGTGCAGGGGGCAGTGGAGCGACCCAGTACTTC. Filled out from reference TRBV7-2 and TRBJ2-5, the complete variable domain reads GAGVSQSPSNKVTEKGKDVELRCDPISGHTALYWYRQSLGQGLEFLIYFQGNSAPDKSGLPSDRFSAERTGGSVSTLTIQRTQQEDSAVYLCASSLGAGGSGATQYFGPGTRLLVL.